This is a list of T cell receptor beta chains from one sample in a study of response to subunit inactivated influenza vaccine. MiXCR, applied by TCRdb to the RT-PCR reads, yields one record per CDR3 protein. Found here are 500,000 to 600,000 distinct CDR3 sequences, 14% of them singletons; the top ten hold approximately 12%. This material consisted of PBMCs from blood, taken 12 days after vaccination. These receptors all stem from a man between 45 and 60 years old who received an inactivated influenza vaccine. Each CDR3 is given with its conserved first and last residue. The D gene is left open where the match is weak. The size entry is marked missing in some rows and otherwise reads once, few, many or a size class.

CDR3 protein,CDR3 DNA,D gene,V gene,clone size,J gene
CASAASGTYEQYF,TGTGCCAGCGCGGCTAGCGGCACCTACGAGCAGTACTTC,TRBD2,TRBV7-2,.,TRBJ2-7
CASGTAYNSPLHF,TGTGCCAGCGGGACAGCGTATAATTCACCCCTCCACTTT,TRBD1,TRBV28,few,TRBJ1-6
CASSFYSLHEETQYF,TGTGCCAGCAGTTTTTACAGTCTACACGAAGAGACCCAGTACTTC,.,TRBV12-3/TRBV12-4,few,TRBJ2-5
CASQRDRGNSNQPQHF,TGTGCCAGCCAACGGGACAGGGGCAATAGCAATCAGCCCCAGCATTTT,TRBD1,TRBV2,.,TRBJ1-5
CATSRVLAGARSQYF,TGTGCCACCAGCAGAGTACTAGCGGGAGCCCGATCGCAGTATTTT,TRBD2,TRBV15,few,TRBJ2-3
CAIKKGGTGTDTQYF,TGTGCCATCAAAAAGGGCGGGACCGGCACAGATACGCAGTATTTT,.,TRBV10-3,few,TRBJ2-3
CASSHRENTGELFF,TGCGCCAGCAGCCACAGGGAGAACACCGGGGAGCTGTTTTTT,.,TRBV4-1,few,TRBJ2-2
CASSFSGGEPAQPQHF,TGTGCCAGCAGCTTCTCAGGGGGCGAACCCGCTCAGCCCCAGCATTTT,TRBD1,TRBV7-2,few,TRBJ1-5
CATRQGTEAFF,TGTGCCACACGACAGGGCACTGAAGCTTTCTTT,TRBD1,TRBV6-2/TRBV6-3,few,TRBJ1-1
CASSRDGPYQPQHF,TGTGCCAGCAGTCGGGACGGACCTTATCAGCCCCAGCATTTT,.,TRBV6-2/TRBV6-3,.,TRBJ1-5
CASSLDGGPHNEQFF,TGCGCCAGCAGCTTGGACGGGGGGCCCCACAATGAGCAGTTCTTC,.,TRBV5-1,few,TRBJ2-1
CASTFPIYTTDTQYF,TGTGCCAGCACCTTTCCAATCTACACCACAGATACGCAGTATTTT,.,TRBV7-2,.,TRBJ2-3
CASSLGQGFNEKLFF,TGTGCCAGCAGCTTAGGACAGGGGTTTAATGAAAAACTGTTTTTT,TRBD1,TRBV7-2,few,TRBJ1-4
CASSVFRGASTDTQYF,TGTGCCAGCAGCGTTTTCAGGGGCGCCAGCACAGATACGCAGTATTTT,.,TRBV9,many,TRBJ2-3
CASSRSEGYEQYF,TGTGCCAGCAGCCGATCGGAGGGCTACGAGCAGTACTTC,.,TRBV7-6,.,TRBJ2-7
CASKVQMDQETQYF,TGTGCCAGCAAGGTCCAAATGGACCAAGAGACCCAGTACTTC,.,TRBV6-2/TRBV6-3,.,TRBJ2-5
CASSYSGTDSAGHLHF,TGTGCCAGCAGTTACTCCGGGACAGACTCAGCTGGGCACCTCCACTTT,TRBD1,TRBV6-5,few,TRBJ1-6
CSGRVGGNTIYF,TGCAGCGGAAGAGTTGGGGGAAACACCATATATTTT,.,TRBV29-1,.,TRBJ1-3
CASSSSLAGEDEQYF,TGCGCCAGCAGCTCGAGTCTAGCGGGAGAGGACGAGCAGTACTTC,TRBD2,TRBV5-1,.,TRBJ2-7
CASSYSHPPNNEQFF,TGTGCCAGCAGTTACTCTCACCCACCGAACAATGAGCAGTTCTTC,.,TRBV6-5,.,TRBJ2-1
CASSGDLTNEKLFF,TGCGCCAGCAGCGGGGACCTTACAAATGAAAAACTGTTTTTT,.,TRBV5-1,few,TRBJ1-4
CATSASTGTDSYEQYF,TGTGCCACCAGCGCGTCCACCGGGACGGACTCCTACGAGCAGTACTTC,.,TRBV10-3,.,TRBJ2-7
CASSPSGTPGGYTF,TGTGCCAGCAGTCCCTCCGGGACTCCTGGCGGCTACACCTTC,.,TRBV12-3/TRBV12-4,.,TRBJ1-2
CASSIFVWQANQPQHF,TGTGCCAGTAGTATTTTTGTCTGGCAGGCTAATCAGCCCCAGCATTTT,.,TRBV19,many,TRBJ1-5
CASSSGLAGDEQYF,TGTGCCAGCAGCTCGGGACTAGCGGGGGACGAGCAGTACTTC,TRBD2,TRBV7-9,many,TRBJ2-7
CSVVMAGTDTQYF,TGCAGCGTTGTAATGGCAGGCACAGATACGCAGTATTTT,.,TRBV29-1,many,TRBJ2-3
CASSFSGGGAGANVLTF,TGTGCCAGCAGTTTTTCTGGAGGGGGAGCTGGGGCCAACGTCCTGACTTTC,.,TRBV12-3/TRBV12-4,.,TRBJ2-6
CSVQGQANTEAFF,TGCAGCGTGCAGGGACAGGCTAACACTGAAGCTTTCTTT,TRBD1,TRBV29-1,few,TRBJ1-1
CASSYEGYEQYF,TGTGCCAGCAGTTACGAGGGCTACGAGCAGTACTTC,.,TRBV6-2/TRBV6-3,few,TRBJ2-7
CASSPQGVDYEQYF,TGTGCCAGCAGCCCCCAGGGGGTGGACTACGAGCAGTACTTC,TRBD1,TRBV6-2/TRBV6-3,.,TRBJ2-7
CATMSPPEGETQYF,TGTGCCACCATGTCGCCCCCGGAGGGAGAGACCCAGTACTTC,.,TRBV15,few,TRBJ2-5
CASTKQGLNTGELFF,TGCGCCAGCACAAAACAGGGGCTAAACACCGGGGAGCTGTTTTTT,TRBD1,TRBV5-1,few,TRBJ2-2
CASSTSGGGNSPLHF,TGTGCCAGCAGCACCTCAGGGGGCGGAAATTCACCCCTCCACTTT,TRBD1,TRBV7-2,.,TRBJ1-6
CASSLGPNQETQYF,TGTGCCAGCAGTTTAGGGCCTAACCAAGAGACCCAGTACTTC,.,TRBV12-3/TRBV12-4,few,TRBJ2-5
CASGQTGRNSPLHF,TGTGCCAGCGGACAGACAGGGAGGAATTCACCCCTCCACTTT,TRBD1,TRBV25-1,few,TRBJ1-6
CAISGTRDSYGYTF,TGTGCCATCAGCGGGACCCGGGACTCGTATGGCTACACCTTC,.,TRBV10-3,few,TRBJ1-2
CASSQTAQAQPDYGYTF,TGTGCCAGCAGTCAGACGGCCCAGGCCCAACCTGACTATGGCTACACCTTC,.,TRBV6-4,.,TRBJ1-2
CASSPAWTSNEKLFF,TGCGCCAGCAGCCCAGCCTGGACCTCTAATGAAAAACTGTTTTTT,.,TRBV5-1,few,TRBJ1-4
CASSFSGTGIYTGELFF,TGTGCCAGCAGCTTCTCCGGGACAGGGATTTACACCGGGGAGCTGTTTTTT,TRBD1,TRBV5-5,.,TRBJ2-2
CASRQRQGAFSGANVLTF,TGTGCCAGCAGACAACGACAGGGGGCGTTTTCTGGGGCCAACGTCCTGACTTTC,TRBD1,TRBV2,.,TRBJ2-6
CANPGTSGRRSYNEQFF,TGTGCCAACCCCGGGACTAGCGGGCGGCGCTCCTACAATGAGCAGTTCTTC,TRBD2,TRBV10-3,few,TRBJ2-1
CASSQFGLISGNTIYF,TGTGCCAGCAGCCAATTCGGACTTATCTCGGGAAACACCATATATTTT,.,TRBV3-1,few,TRBJ1-3
CASSQDRVYNEQFF,TGTGCCAGCAGTCAGGACAGGGTCTACAATGAGCAGTTCTTC,TRBD1,TRBV6-1,few,TRBJ2-1
CASSLVGLAGGNEQFF,TGTGCCAGCAGCTTAGTAGGCCTAGCGGGAGGGAATGAGCAGTTCTTC,TRBD2,TRBV11-1,.,TRBJ2-1
CSVPRADTQYF,TGCAGCGTGCCCAGAGCGGATACGCAGTATTTT,.,TRBV29-1,few,TRBJ2-3
CASSVTMTQGSDEQYF,TGTGCCAGCAGTGTTACGATGACACAGGGGAGCGACGAGCAGTACTTC,TRBD1,TRBV6-1,.,TRBJ2-7
CASSYQEHTDTQYF,TGTGCCAGCAGCTACCAGGAACACACAGATACGCAGTATTTT,.,TRBV7-2,.,TRBJ2-3